The rows below give T cell receptor beta chains drawn from one sample of a study of blood T cell repertoires in COVID-19. This table comes from immunoSEQ multiplex PCR, and its TCRdb copy is limited to in-frame clones, with some not included. The repertoire holds approximately 210,000 clones, with just over 85% as singletons. Sequences were obtained from PBMCs or T cells enriched from blood (not recorded which). Receptors were obtained from a woman between 45 and 65 years old with acute COVID-19. Each CDR3 is given with its conserved first and last residue. The D gene is left open where the match is weak. Size values are once, few and many counts, or a class for expanded clones, and some rows have none.

>TRBD1|NA|TRBV7-3|TRBJ1-1
TGTGCCAGCAGCTTGGACAGGGACACTGAAGCTTTCTTT
CASSLDRDTEAFF
>TRBD2|NA|TRBV7-2|TRBJ2-7
TGTGCCAGCAGCTTCGTCGGCGGGAGAGTCCACGAGCAGTACTTC
CASSFVGGRVHEQYF
>TRBD1|NA|TRBV28|TRBJ2-2
TGTGCCAGCAGTTCGGGACAGAGAACCGGGGAGCTGTTTTTT
CASSSGQRTGELFF
>TRBD1|NA|TRBV7-6|TRBJ1-6
TGTGCCAGCAGCTCATCCGGGACAGCTAATTCACCCCTCCACTTT
CASSSSGTANSPLHF
>TRBD2|NA|TRBV10-3|TRBJ2-2
TGTGCCATCAGTGGAGCGGGAGGGCCGGTTACGAACACCGGGGAGCTGTTTTTT
CAISGAGGPVTNTGELFF
>NA|NA|TRBV4-2|TRBJ2-2
TGTGCCAGCAGCCAAGCGTCGGTGGGCGCGGGCACCGGGGAGCTGTTTTTT
CASSQASVGAGTGELFF
>TRBD1|NA|TRBV28|TRBJ1-2
TGTGCCAGCAGTGTCCGGGGACAGCCTAACTATGGCTACACCTTC
CASSVRGQPNYGYTF
>TRBD2|once|TRBV5-1|TRBJ2-5
TGCGCCAGCAGCGCCGGGACAAAACTATATAGCGGGAGGGGAGAGACCCAGTACTTC
CASSAGTKLYSGRGETQYF
>NA|NA|TRBV27|TRBJ2-7
TGTGCCAGCAGTTTGATCAAAACGCCTTTACTCCGCTACGAGCAGTACTTC
CASSLIKTPLLRYEQYF
>TRBD1|NA|TRBV28|TRBJ2-7
TGTGCCAGCAGTCCCCTCCTCCTGACAGGGCACTTCACCTACGAGCAGTACTTC
CASSPLLLTGHFTYEQYF
>NA|NA|TRBV7-9|TRBJ2-6
TGTGCCAGCAGCTTAGTCGGTAACGTCCTGACTTTC
CASSLVGNVLTF
>NA|NA|TRBV19|TRBJ2-1
TGTGCCAGTAGTATATCGTTAAATGAGCAGTTCTTC
CASSISLNEQFF
>TRBD1|NA|TRBV7-9|TRBJ2-7
TGTGCCAGCAGCCCCCGTAGGGCAGGGGGTTTGTACGAGCAGTACTTC
CASSPRRAGGLYEQYF
>TRBD2|NA|TRBV5-8|TRBJ2-1
TGTGCCAGCAGCTTGGGACTAGCGGTAAACAATGAGCAGTTCTTC
CASSLGLAVNNEQFF
>NA|NA|TRBV7-9|TRBJ1-2
TGTGCCAGCAGCTTTGGGGCCCGTAACTATGGCTACACCTTC
CASSFGARNYGYTF
>TRBD1|NA|TRBV18|TRBJ2-5
TGTGCCAGCTCACCACCGGGACAGGGATTAGAGACCCAGTACTTC
CASSPPGQGLETQYF
>TRBD1|NA|TRBV11-1|TRBJ1-1
TGTGCCAGCAGCCCTCACAGGGGAAACACTGAAGCTTTCTTT
CASSPHRGNTEAFF
>NA|NA|TRBV3-1/TRBV3-2|TRBJ2-7
TGTGCCAGCAGCCAAGATTTGGCGGAGACCTACGAGCAGTACTTC
CASSQDLAETYEQYF
>NA|NA|TRBV4-1|TRBJ1-5
TGCGCCAGCAGCCAAGATGGCCGTAGCAATCAGCCCCAGCATTTT
CASSQDGRSNQPQHF
>TRBD1|few|TRBV30|TRBJ2-3
TGTGCCTGGAGTGGGACAGGGGGCACAGATACGCAGTATTTT
CAWSGTGGTDTQYF
>NA|NA|TRBV10-3|TRBJ1-2
TGTGCCATCAGTGAGTCAGGGAGGTCCCCAGCTAACTATGGCTACACCTTC
CAISESGRSPANYGYTF
>NA|once|TRBV15|TRBJ2-2
TGTGCCACCGGTTTGGACAGAGGGACCGGGGAGCTGTTTTTT
CATGLDRGTGELFF
>NA|NA|TRBV18|TRBJ2-7
TGTGCCAGCTCACCCGAGGGAGGAAGGTACGAGCAGTACTTC
CASSPEGGRYEQYF
>NA|NA|TRBV7-9|TRBJ2-5
TGTGCCAGCAGCTTAATACCCGCGGGCGGGCCGATGGAGACCCAGTACTTC
CASSLIPAGGPMETQYF
>NA|NA|TRBV19|TRBJ1-1
TGTGCCAGTAGTACCCACGGGTTGAACACTGAAGCTTTCTTT
CASSTHGLNTEAFF
>NA|NA|TRBV7-2|TRBJ2-7
TGTGCCAGCAGCCTTCCCGGGGAGCAGTACTTC
CASSLPGEQYF
>TRBD2|NA|TRBV4-2|TRBJ2-1
TGTGCCAGCAGCCCAGGAGCGAGCGGGAACAATGAGCAGTTCTTC
CASSPGASGNNEQFF